These T cell receptor beta chains were read from a single sample in a study of CD8+ T cells in alopecia areata. Assay: immunoSEQ multiplex PCR; the TCRdb copy retains only in-frame clones and omits some. The table lists around 120,000 clones, 35% to 40% of them singletons. The sequenced sample consisted of CD4+ T cells sorted from blood. All receptors derive from a human donor with alopecia areata. The CDR3 runs from the conserved cysteine through the conserved F or W. The D gene is left open where the match is weak. For some rows the clone size is stated as once, few or many, or as a class when expanded; others skip it.

>-|TRBJ2-5|TRBD2|TRBV29-1
TGCAGCGTTGATGGCCGAGCGGGAGCCCAAGAGACCCAGTACTTC
CSVDGRAGAQETQYF
>-|TRBJ2-5|-|TRBV27
TGTGCCAGCAGATACAGGGACCAAGAGACCCAGTACTTC
CASRYRDQETQYF
>few|TRBJ2-7|-|TRBV29-1
TGCAGCGTTGGGGAAACCCGGGAGTACTTC
CSVGETREYF
>few|TRBJ2-5|-|TRBV2
TGTGCCAGCAGTGAATTAGATTTAGCCGGAGAGACCCAGTACTTC
CASSELDLAGETQYF
>-|TRBJ1-1|-|TRBV29-1
TGCAGCGTTAGCAGGGAACCGAACACTGAAGCTTTCTTT
CSVSREPNTEAFF
>-|TRBJ1-5|-|TRBV2
TGTGCCAGCCAGGGAGACGGCAATCAGCCCCAGCATTTT
CASQGDGNQPQHF
>once|TRBJ2-5|-|TRBV11-2
TGTGCCAGCAGCTTAGCACAGCGCCAAGAGACCCAGTACTTC
CASSLAQRQETQYF
>-|TRBJ2-5|-|TRBV4-3
TGCGCCAGCAGCCAATGGACGGGAGATTCAGAGACCCAGTACTTC
CASSQWTGDSETQYF
>-|TRBJ2-7|TRBD2|TRBV7-9
TGTGCCAGCAGCTCAATTCCGGGACTAGCGGCAACCTACGAGCAGTACTTC
CASSSIPGLAATYEQYF
>-|TRBJ2-6|-|TRBV11-3
TGTGCCACTCAGGGGTGGGGGAGCTCTGGGGCCAACGTCCTGACTTTC
CATQGWGSSGANVLTF
>-|TRBJ2-2|-|TRBV2
TGTGCCAGCAGCACTCAGGGGTCCACCGGGGAGCTGTTTTTT
CASSTQGSTGELFF
>-|TRBJ2-1|TRBD2|TRBV27
TGTGCCAGCAGTTTCCTCGGGACTAGCGGGGGGGTCAGCTCCTACAATGAGCAGTTCTTC
CASSFLGTSGGVSSYNEQFF
>few|TRBJ2-3|-|TRBV20-1
TGCAGTGCTCTCAGTCGGGATACGCAGTATTTT
CSALSRDTQYF
>-|TRBJ2-1|-|TRBV5-4
TGTGCCAGCAGCTTGGTTCGTGGGAGCTCCTACAATGAGCAGTTCTTC
CASSLVRGSSYNEQFF
>-|TRBJ2-5|-|TRBV7-9
TGTGCCAGCAGCCCCCCCGCCCAAGAGACCCAGTACTTC
CASSPPAQETQYF
>-|TRBJ2-2|-|TRBV5-1
TGCGCCAGCAGCGATAGCGATGGCGGGGAGCTGTTTTTT
CASSDSDGGELFF
>-|TRBJ2-7|-|TRBV25-1
TGTGCCAGCAGATCCTCCTACGAGCAGTACTTC
CASRSSYEQYF
>-|TRBJ1-5|-|TRBV30
TGTGCCTGGAGTGGAGGGGGGGATCAGCCCCAGCATTTT
CAWSGGGDQPQHF
>-|TRBJ1-2|-|TRBV29-1
TGCAGCGTTGGGACAGATCCTAACTATGGCTACACCTTC
CSVGTDPNYGYTF
>few|TRBJ1-2|-|TRBV28
TGTGCCAGCGGGGGGCGGGATGGCTACACCTTC
CASGGRDGYTF
>few|TRBJ1-2|-|TRBV29-1
TGCAGCGTTGAATGGCAGGATGGCTACACCTTC
CSVEWQDGYTF
>-|TRBJ2-5|-|TRBV9
TGTGCCAGCAGCGGATGGAGGGAACAGACCCAGTACTTC
CASSGWREQTQYF
>few|TRBJ1-5|TRBD1|TRBV29-1
TGCAGCGCCCGACAGGGGCAGGGGGACCATTTT
CSARQGQGDHF
>-|TRBJ2-1|-|TRBV7-2
TGTGCCAGCAGACCATCGACTATCAATGAGCAGTTCTTC
CASRPSTINEQFF
>-|TRBJ2-2|TRBD2|TRBV4-1
TGCGCCAGCAGCCAAGGCAGTCTTAGCGGGAGCGGCACCGGGGAGCTGTTTTTT
CASSQGSLSGSGTGELFF
>few|TRBJ1-3|-|TRBV29-1
TGCAGCGTTCGGACAGCTGGAAACACCATATATTTT
CSVRTAGNTIYF
>-|TRBJ1-5|-|TRBV10-3
TGTGCCATCAGTGGAGTTGGCAATCAGCCCCAGCATTTT
CAISGVGNQPQHF
>few|TRBJ2-4|-|TRBV28
TGTGCCAGCAGTTCGGAGGTAACAGCCAAAAACATTCAGTACTTC
CASSSEVTAKNIQYF
>-|TRBJ2-5|-|TRBV7-8
TGTGCCAGCAGCGCCCGGGTGGGGGGTCGTCCCCAAGAGACCCAGTACTTC
CASSARVGGRPQETQYF
>-|TRBJ2-2|-|TRBV27
TGTGCCAGCAGCCCTGGGGCCGTTCGGGGCGGGGAGCTGTTTTTT
CASSPGAVRGGELFF
>-|TRBJ2-3|-|TRBV29-1
TGCAGCGGACAGGCGAGCACAGATACGCAGTATTTT
CSGQASTDTQYF
>few|TRBJ1-1|-|TRBV13
TGTGCCAGCAGCTTAGGACTCAGCACTGAAGCTTTCTTT
CASSLGLSTEAFF
>-|TRBJ2-2|-|TRBV11-3
TGTGCCAGCAGCTTCACAGTCACCGGGGAGCTGTTTTTT
CASSFTVTGELFF
>-|TRBJ2-5|TRBD2|TRBV5-1
TGCGCCAGCAGCCTAATACACGGGACTAGCGGGACGACCCAGTACTTC
CASSLIHGTSGTTQYF
>-|TRBJ2-2|-|TRBV11-1
TGTGCCAGCAGCTTAAGAGGCAGCACCGGGGAGCTGTTTTTT
CASSLRGSTGELFF
>-|TRBJ2-6|-|TRBV29-1
TGCAGCGCCGTCTGGGGGAACTCTGGGGCCAACGTCCTGACTTTC
CSAVWGNSGANVLTF
>-|TRBJ1-1|-|TRBV4-1
TGCGCCAGCAGCCAACTTAACATGAACACTGAAGCTTTCTTT
CASSQLNMNTEAFF
>-|TRBJ1-1|TRBD1|TRBV5-1
TGCGCCAGCAGCTTGAGACAGGGCAACGCGGGGACTGAAGCTTTCTTT
CASSLRQGNAGTEAFF
>few|TRBJ1-1|-|TRBV14
TGTGCCAGCGGCCCCTTCTCATCGCGGGACACTGAAGCTTTCTTT
CASGPFSSRDTEAFF
>-|TRBJ2-3|TRBD2|TRBV6-5
TGTGCCAGCAGTTCCCACAGCGGGGGGGCAATTGGTTTT
CASSSHSGGAIGF
>-|TRBJ2-1|TRBD2|TRBV28
TGTGCCAGCAGTCCCACGGGAGGACGGGCCAATGAGCAGTTCTTC
CASSPTGGRANEQFF
>-|TRBJ2-5|-|TRBV7-6
TGTGCCAGCAGCCGGAGAGGGGGAGGAGAGACCCAGTACTTC
CASSRRGGGETQYF
>-|TRBJ2-7|-|TRBV4-1
TGCGCCAGCAGCCAAGGACGGCAGACCTACGAGCAGTACTTC
CASSQGRQTYEQYF
>-|TRBJ2-7|TRBD1|TRBV30
TGTGCCTGGAGTGTATGGGACAGCCAAGGCTACGAGCAGTACTTC
CAWSVWDSQGYEQYF
>-|TRBJ2-3|-|TRBV29-1
TGCAGCGTTGAAGAATTACGAGATACGCAGTATTTT
CSVEELRDTQYF
>-|TRBJ2-3|-|TRBV5-1
TGCGCCAGCAGCCGTAGCACAGATACGCAGTATTTT
CASSRSTDTQYF
>-|TRBJ1-6|-|TRBV29-1
TGCAGCGTTCACCCCGGGGGTCCGGGGGCTGGATTTAATTCACCCCTCCACTTT
CSVHPGGPGAGFNSPLHF
>few|TRBJ1-1|-|TRBV29-1
TGCAGCGTTGAATTTCATGGGGGCCGGAACACTGAAGCTTTCTTT
CSVEFHGGRNTEAFF